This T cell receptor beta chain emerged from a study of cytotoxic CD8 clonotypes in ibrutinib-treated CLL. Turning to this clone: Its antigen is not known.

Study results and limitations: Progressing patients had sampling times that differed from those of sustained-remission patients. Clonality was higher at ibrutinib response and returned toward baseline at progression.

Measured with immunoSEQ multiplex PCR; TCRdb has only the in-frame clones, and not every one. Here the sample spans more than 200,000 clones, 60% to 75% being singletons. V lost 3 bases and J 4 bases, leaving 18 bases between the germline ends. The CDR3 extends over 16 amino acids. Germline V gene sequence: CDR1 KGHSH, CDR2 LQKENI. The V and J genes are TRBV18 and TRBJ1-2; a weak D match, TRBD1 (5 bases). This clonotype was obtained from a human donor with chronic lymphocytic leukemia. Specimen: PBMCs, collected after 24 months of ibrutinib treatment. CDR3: CASSPPGKEFSYGYTF. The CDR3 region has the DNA TGTGCCAGCTCACCTCCAGGGAAGGAGTTTAGCTATGGCTACACCTTC.